Each of the 9 T cell receptor beta chains below was sequenced from the same sample in a study of blood T cell repertoires in COVID-19. Sequenced by immunoSEQ multiplex PCR; TCRdb stores in-frame clones only, minus some. The data hold over 120,000 clones, with roughly 80% observed a single time. Sequenced sample: peripheral blood. These receptors came from a man in his 70s who had recovered from COVID-19.

The chain joins TRBV6-4 to TRBJ2-5, with 12 positions matching TRBD1. Germline V CDR1 and CDR2: MRHNA, SNTAGT. The CDR3 sequence is 15 residues long. V lost 2 bases, J lost 5 bases, and 3 bases stayed unmatched. The chain's CDR3 is CASSDGTGGLETQYF. The CDR3 coding sequence is TGTGCCAGCAGTGACGGGACAGGGGGCCTTGAGACCCAGTACTTC.

This chain joins TRBV11-2 and TRBJ2-5; no clear D gene. The V end was cut by 5 bases, the J end by 1 base, with 14 bases between. Germline-derived CDR1 and CDR2 are SGHAT and FQNNGV. The length of the CDR3 is 15 residues. The CDR3 spells CASSTRGGGQETQYF. The CDR3 DNA is TGTGCCAGCAGCACCAGAGGTGGCGGCCAAGAGACCCAGTACTTC.

The rearrangement uses TRBV25-1 and TRBJ2-7; the match to TRBD2 covers 9 bases. This CDR3 contains 15 residues. Germline V gives CDR1 MGHDK, CDR2 SYGVNS. The J segment lost 6 bases and the V segment lost 1 base, leaving 7 bases of the junction unmatched. CDR3 sequence (DNA): TGTGCCAGCAGTGAATTGGTTAGCGGGAGCGGCGAGCAGTACTTC. The encoded protein is CASSELVSGSGEQYF.

This chain joins TRBV6-4 and TRBJ1-4, with a tentative D call TRBD1 (6 bases). This CDR3 has 16 residues. The germline gives CDR1 MRHNA, CDR2 SNTAGT. The V end was cut by 4 bases, the J end by 4 bases, with 16 bases between. The CDR3 coding sequence is TGTGCCAGCAGTGCGCTCAACAGGGCGGATAATGAAAAACTGTTTTTT. Residues: CASSALNRADNEKLFF.

The chain has TRBV10-1 and TRBJ2-1; 9 bases align to TRBD1. CDR1 and CDR2 (germline): WNHNN, SYGVQD (reference sequence). Trimming took 5 bases from V and 2 from J; bases not matched to a gene: 7. The CDR3 has 16 residues. CDR3 amino acids: CASSPGTGRAYNEQFF. In DNA form, the CDR3 reads TGCGCCAGCAGTCCCGGGACAGGGCGAGCCTACAATGAGCAGTTCTTC.

The CDR3 DNA is TGTGCCAGCAGCCGCCTGGACGGGACTTTTAGCTCCTACGAGCAGTACTTC. The encoded protein is CASSRLDGTFSSYEQYF. V is TRBV25-1 and J is TRBJ2-7, with a possible D match to TRBD2 (6 bases). CDR3 length: 17 residues. The V gene lost 6 bases and the J gene lost 0 bases, with 21 bases spanning the gap. In germline, CDR1 is MGHDK, CDR2 SYGVNS.

The chain couples TRBV2 to TRBJ1-1, with a weak D call TRBD1 (6 bases). This CDR3 has 13 residues. Germline V gene data show CDR1 as SNHLY and CDR2 as FYNNEI. Trimming pared 7 bases from V and 1 base from J, leaving 10 bases between. CDR3 loop: CASKGVANTEAFF. The CDR3 DNA is TGTGCCAGCAAGGGGGTCGCGAACACTGAAGCTTTCTTT.

This clone is a singleton in its sample. The rearrangement uses TRBV5-1 and TRBJ1-4, with 9 bases lining up with TRBD1. The CDR3 contains 15 residues. Germline V gene lookup returns CDR1 SGHRS and CDR2 YFSETQ. Trimming removed 0 bases from V and 6 bases from J; junction bases left unmatched: 3. CDR3: CASSLEGTGYEKLFF. CDR3 bases: TGCGCCAGCAGCTTGGAAGGGACAGGGTATGAAAAACTGTTTTTT.

This chain links TRBV19 with TRBJ1-5, with D perhaps TRBD1 (5 bases). Germline V gene sequence: CDR1 LNHDA, CDR2 SQIVND (reference sequence). The V end was cut by 4 bases, the J end by 4 bases, with 23 bases between. CDR3 length: 18 amino acids. The CDR3, as DNA: TGTGCCAGTAGTACTTCCAGGTCGGCTACACGGGGGAATCAGCCCCAGCATTTT. It yields the protein CASSTSRSATRGNQPQHF.